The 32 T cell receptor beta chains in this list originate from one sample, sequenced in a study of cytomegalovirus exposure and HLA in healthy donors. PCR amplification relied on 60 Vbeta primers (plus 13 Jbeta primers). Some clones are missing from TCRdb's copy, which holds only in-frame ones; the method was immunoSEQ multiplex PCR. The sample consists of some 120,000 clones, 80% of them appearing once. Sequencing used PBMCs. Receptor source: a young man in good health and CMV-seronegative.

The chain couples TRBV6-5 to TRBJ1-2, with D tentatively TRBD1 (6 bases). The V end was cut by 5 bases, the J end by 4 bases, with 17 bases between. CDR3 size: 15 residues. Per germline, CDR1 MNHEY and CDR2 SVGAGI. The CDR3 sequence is CASSPTPGQSYGYTF. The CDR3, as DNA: TGTGCCAGCAGTCCGACGCCCGGACAGTCCTATGGCTACACCTTC.

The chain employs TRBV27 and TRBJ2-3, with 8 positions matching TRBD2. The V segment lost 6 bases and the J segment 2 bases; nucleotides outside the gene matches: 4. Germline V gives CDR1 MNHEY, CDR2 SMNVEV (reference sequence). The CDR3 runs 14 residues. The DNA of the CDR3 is TGTGCCAGCAGCCTAGCGGGTTACACAGATACGCAGTATTTT. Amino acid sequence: CASSLAGYTDTQYF.

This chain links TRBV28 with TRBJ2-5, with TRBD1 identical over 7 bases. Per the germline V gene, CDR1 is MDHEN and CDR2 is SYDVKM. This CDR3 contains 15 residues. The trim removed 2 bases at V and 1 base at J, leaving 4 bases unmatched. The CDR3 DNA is TGTGCCAGCAGTTTACCCGGGACAGCCCAAGAGACCCAGTACTTC. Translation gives CASSLPGTAQETQYF.

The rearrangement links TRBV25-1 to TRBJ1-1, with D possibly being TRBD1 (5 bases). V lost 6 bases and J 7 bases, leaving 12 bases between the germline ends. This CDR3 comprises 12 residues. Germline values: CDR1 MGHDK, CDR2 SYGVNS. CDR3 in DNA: TGTGCCAGCAGGGAGGGGCAGGGTGAAGCTTTCTTT. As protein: CASREGQGEAFF.

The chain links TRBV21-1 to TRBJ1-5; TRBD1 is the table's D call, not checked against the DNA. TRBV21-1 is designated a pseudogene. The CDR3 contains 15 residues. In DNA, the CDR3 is TGTGCCAGCAGCATGGAGACAGGGAGCAATCAGCCCCAGCATTTT. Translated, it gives CASSMETGSNQPQHF.

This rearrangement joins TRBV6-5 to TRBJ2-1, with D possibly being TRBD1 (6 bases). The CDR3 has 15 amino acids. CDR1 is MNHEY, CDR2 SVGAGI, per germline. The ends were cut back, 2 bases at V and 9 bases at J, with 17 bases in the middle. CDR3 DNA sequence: TGTGCCAGCAGTTACGGGGCAGGGGTAGGCGGTGAGCAGTTCTTC. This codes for CASSYGAGVGGEQFF.

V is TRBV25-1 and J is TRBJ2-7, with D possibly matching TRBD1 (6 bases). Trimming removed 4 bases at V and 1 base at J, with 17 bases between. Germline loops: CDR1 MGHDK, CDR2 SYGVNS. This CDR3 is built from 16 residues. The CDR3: CASSVGQPRLSYEQYF. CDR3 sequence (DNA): TGTGCCAGCAGTGTTGGACAGCCACGCCTATCCTACGAGCAGTACTTC.

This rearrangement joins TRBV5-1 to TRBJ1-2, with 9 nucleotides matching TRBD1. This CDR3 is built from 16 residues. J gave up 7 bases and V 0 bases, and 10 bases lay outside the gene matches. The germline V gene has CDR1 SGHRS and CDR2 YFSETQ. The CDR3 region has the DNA TGCGCCAGCAGCTTGGGGGACAGGGTCTATGTATCTGGCTACACCTTC. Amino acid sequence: CASSLGDRVYVSGYTF.

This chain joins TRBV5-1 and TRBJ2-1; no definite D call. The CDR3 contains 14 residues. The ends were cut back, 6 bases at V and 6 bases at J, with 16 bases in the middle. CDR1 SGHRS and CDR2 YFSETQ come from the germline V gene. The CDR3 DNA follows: TGCGCCAGCAAACTGCGCGGCGGTTCCAATGAGCAGTTCTTC. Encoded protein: CASKLRGGSNEQFF.

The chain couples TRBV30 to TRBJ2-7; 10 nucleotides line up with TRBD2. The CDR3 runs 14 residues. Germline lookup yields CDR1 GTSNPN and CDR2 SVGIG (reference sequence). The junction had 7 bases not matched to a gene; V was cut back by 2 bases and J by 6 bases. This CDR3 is CAWSLWTSGCEQYF. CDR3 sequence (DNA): TGTGCCTGGAGTCTTTGGACTAGCGGCTGCGAGCAGTACTTC.

In DNA form, the CDR3 reads TGCGCCAGCAGCTTGGGGGGGCAGGGGGCCGCTGAAGCTTTCTTT. Translating it yields CASSLGGQGAAEAFF. The chain employs TRBV5-1 and TRBJ1-1, with TRBD1 matching 8 bases. From germline, CDR1 is SGHRS and CDR2 YFSETQ. CDR3 size: 15 residues. V was pared by 0 bases and J by 6 bases, with 7 bases of the junction left unmatched.

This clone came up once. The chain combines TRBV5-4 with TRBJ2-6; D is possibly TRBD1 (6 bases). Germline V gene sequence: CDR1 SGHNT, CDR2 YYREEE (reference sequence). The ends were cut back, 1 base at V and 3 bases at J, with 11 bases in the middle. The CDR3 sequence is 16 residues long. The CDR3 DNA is TGTGCCAGCAGCTTGCTCGGGACATTTGGGGCCAACGTCCTGACTTTC. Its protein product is CASSLLGTFGANVLTF.

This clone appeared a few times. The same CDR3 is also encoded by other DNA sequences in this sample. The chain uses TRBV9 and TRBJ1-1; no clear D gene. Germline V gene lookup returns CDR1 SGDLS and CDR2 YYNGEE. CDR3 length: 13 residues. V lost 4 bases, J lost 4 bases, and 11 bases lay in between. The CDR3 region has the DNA TGTGCCAGCAGCCCCACCGGGATCACTGAAGCTTTCTTT. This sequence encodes CASSPTGITEAFF.

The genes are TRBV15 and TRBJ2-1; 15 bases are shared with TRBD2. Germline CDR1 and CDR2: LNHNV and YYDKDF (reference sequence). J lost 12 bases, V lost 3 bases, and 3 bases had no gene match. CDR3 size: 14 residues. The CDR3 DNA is TGTGCCACCAGCAGTGGACTAGCGGGAGGGGGGCAGTTCTTC. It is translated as CATSSGLAGGGQFF.

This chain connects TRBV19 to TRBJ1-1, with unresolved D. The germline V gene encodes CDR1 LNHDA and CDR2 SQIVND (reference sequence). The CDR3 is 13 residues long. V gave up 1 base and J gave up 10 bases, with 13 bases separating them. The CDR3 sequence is CASSIGERGRAFF. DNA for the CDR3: TGTGCCAGTAGTATAGGTGAGAGAGGCCGAGCTTTCTTT.

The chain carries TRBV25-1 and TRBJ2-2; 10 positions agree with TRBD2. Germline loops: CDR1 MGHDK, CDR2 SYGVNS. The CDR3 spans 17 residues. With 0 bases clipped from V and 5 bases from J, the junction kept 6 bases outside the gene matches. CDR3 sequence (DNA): TGTGCCAGCAGTGAATATGTGGTAGCGGGAGGTACCGGGGAGCTGTTTTTT. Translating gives CASSEYVVAGGTGELFF. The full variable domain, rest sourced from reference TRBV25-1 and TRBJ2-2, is EADIYQTPRYLVIGTGKKITLECSQTMGHDKMYWYQQDPGMELHLIHYSYGVNSTEKGDLSSESTVSRIRTEHFPLTLESARPSHTSQYLCASSEYVVAGGTGELFFGEGSRLTVL.

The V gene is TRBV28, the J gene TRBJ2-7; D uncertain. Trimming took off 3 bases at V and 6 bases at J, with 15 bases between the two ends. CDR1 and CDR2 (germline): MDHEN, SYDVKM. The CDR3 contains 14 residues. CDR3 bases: TGTGCCAGCAGTTTTTATCAATCGTCGGGCGAGCAGTACTTC. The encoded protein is CASSFYQSSGEQYF.

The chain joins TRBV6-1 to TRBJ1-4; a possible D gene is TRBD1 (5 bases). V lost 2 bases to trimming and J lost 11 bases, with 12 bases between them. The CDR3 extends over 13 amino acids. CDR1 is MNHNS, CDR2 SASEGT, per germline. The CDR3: CASSELGGEKLFF. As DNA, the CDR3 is TGTGCCAGCAGTGAATTGGGGGGGGAGAAACTGTTTTTT.

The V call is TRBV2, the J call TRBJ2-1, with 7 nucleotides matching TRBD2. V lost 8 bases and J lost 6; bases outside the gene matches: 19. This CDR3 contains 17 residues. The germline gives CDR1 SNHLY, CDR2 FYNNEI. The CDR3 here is CASVTGPGGRAGNEQFF. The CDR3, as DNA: TGTGCCAGCGTCACGGGGCCTGGAGGGAGGGCTGGCAATGAGCAGTTCTTC.

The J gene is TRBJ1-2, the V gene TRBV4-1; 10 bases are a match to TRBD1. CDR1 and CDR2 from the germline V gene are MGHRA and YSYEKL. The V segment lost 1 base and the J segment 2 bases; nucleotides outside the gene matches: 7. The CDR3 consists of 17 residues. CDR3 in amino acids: CASSQGRTGGSNYGYTF. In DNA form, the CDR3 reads TGCGCCAGCAGCCAAGGCCGGACAGGGGGTTCCAACTATGGCTACACCTTC.

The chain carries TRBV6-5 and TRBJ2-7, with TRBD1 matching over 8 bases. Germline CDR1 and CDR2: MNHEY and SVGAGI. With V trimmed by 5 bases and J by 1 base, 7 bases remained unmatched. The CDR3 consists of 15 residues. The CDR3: CASSPQGVRSYEQYF. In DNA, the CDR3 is TGTGCCAGCAGTCCACAGGGGGTAAGGTCCTACGAGCAGTACTTC.

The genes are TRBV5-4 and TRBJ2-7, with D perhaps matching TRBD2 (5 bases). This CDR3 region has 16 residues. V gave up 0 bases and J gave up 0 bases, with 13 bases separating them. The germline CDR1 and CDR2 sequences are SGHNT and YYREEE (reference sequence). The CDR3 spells CASSLDARVSSYEQYF. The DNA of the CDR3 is TGTGCCAGCAGCTTGGATGCGCGGGTAAGCTCCTACGAGCAGTACTTC.

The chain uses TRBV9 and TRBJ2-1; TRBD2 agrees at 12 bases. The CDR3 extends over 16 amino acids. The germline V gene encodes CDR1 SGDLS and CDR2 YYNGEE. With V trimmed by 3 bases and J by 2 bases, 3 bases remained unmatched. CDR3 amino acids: CASSASGRAAYNEQFF. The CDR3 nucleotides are TGTGCCAGCAGCGCTAGCGGGAGGGCCGCCTACAATGAGCAGTTCTTC. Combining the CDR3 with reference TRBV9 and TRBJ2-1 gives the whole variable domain DSGVTQTPKHLITATGQRVTLRCSPRSGDLSVYWYQQSLDQGLQFLIQYYNGEERAKGNILERFSAQQFPDLHSELNLSSLELGDSALYFCASSASGRAAYNEQFFGPGTRLTVL.

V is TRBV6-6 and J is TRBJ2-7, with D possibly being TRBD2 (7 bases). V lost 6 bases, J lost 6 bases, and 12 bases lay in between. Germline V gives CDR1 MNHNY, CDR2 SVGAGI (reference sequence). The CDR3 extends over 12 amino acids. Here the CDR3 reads CASSSGGAEQYF. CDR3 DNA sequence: TGTGCCAGCAGCAGTGGGGGGGCCGAGCAGTACTTC.

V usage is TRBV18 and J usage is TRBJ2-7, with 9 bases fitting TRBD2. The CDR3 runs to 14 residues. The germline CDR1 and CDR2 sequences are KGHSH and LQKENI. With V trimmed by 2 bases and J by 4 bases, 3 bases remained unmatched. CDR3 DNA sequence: TGTGCCAGCTCACCAGGGCGGGAGGGGTACGAGCAGTACTTC. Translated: CASSPGREGYEQYF.

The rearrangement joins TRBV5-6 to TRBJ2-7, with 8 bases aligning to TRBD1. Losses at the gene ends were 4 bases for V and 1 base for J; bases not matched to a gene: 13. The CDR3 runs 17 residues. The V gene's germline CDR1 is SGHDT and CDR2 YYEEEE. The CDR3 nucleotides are TGTGCCAGCAGCATGACCATGTTCCGGACAGGGTCCTACGAGCAGTACTTC. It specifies CASSMTMFRTGSYEQYF.

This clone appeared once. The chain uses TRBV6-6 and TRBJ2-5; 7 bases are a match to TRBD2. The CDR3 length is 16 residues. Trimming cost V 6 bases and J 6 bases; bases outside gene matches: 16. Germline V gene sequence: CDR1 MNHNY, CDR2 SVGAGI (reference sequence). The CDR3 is CASSPRGGSSLQTQYF. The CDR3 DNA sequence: TGTGCCAGCAGCCCTCGGGGCGGGAGTTCCCTCCAGACCCAGTACTTC.

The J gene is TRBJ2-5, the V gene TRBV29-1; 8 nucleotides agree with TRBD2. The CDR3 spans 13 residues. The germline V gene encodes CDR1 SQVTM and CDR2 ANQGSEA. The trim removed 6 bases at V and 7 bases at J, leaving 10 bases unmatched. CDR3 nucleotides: TGCAGCGTGAATTCAGCGGGGGCGGGGACCCAGTACTTC. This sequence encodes CSVNSAGAGTQYF.

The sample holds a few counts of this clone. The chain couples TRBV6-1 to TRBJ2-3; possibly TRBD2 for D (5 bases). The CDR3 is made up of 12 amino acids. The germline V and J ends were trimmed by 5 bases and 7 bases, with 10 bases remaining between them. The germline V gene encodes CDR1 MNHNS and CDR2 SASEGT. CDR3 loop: CASSSGLNTQYF. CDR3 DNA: TGTGCCAGCAGTTCCGGACTCAATACGCAGTATTTT.

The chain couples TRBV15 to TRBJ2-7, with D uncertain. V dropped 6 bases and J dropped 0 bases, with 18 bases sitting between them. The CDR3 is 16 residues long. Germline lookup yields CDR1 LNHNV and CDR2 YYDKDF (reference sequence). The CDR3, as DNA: TGTGCCACCAGATCCCCTTCGTCGACGGGCTCCTACGAGCAGTACTTC. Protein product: CATRSPSSTGSYEQYF.

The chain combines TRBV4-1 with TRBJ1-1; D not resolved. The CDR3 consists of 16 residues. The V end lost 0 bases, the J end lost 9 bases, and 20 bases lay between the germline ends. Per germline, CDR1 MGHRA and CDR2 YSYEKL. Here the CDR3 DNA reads TGCGCCAGCAGCCAAGAAGGAGTCCGAAACTCCGGAAAAGCTTTCTTT. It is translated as CASSQEGVRNSGKAFF.

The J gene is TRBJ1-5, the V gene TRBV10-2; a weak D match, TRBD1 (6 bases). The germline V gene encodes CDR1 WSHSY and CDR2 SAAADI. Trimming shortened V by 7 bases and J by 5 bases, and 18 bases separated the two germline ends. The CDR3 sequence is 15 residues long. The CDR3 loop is CASKAGHSGDQPQHF. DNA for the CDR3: TGCGCCAGCAAAGCGGGACACTCAGGCGATCAGCCCCAGCATTTT.